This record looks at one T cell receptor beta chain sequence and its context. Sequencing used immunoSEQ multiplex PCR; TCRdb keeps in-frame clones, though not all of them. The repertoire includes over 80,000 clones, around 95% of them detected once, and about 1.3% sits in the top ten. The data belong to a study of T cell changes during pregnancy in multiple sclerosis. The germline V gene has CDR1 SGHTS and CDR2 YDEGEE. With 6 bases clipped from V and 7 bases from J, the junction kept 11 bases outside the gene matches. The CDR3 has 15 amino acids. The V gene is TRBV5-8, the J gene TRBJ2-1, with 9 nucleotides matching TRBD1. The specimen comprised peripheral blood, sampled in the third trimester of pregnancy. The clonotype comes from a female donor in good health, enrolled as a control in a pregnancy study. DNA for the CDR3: TGTGCCAGCACCCTGGGGACAGGGAGGGTGAATGAGCAGTTCTTC. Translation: CASTLGTGRVNEQFF.